What follows are 22 T cell receptor beta chains derived from one specimen sequenced in a study of OX40 agonist ivuxolimab in advanced cancers. Libraries were prepared by immunoSEQ multiplex PCR; TCRdb keeps only in-frame clonotypes and omits some of them. Among tens of thousands of clones, 92% were seen once, and the ten largest hold approximately 6.3%. The material was CD4+ or CD8+ T cells sorted from blood, obtained in a trial of the OX40 agonist ivuxolimab. The receptors were gathered from an adult with an advanced solid tumor such as melanoma, head and neck, liver or kidney cancer.

V gene TRBV4-2 combines with J gene TRBJ2-4, with D unclear. V lost 0 bases to trimming and J lost 3 bases, with 6 bases between them. This CDR3 has 14 residues. Germline V gives CDR1 LGHNA, CDR2 YNFKEQ. CDR3 protein: CASSQDNSKNIQYF. The CDR3 DNA follows: TGTGCCAGCAGCCAAGATAACAGCAAAAACATTCAGTACTTC.

The rearrangement links TRBV5-1 to TRBJ1-1; 9 bases are shared with TRBD1. The germline CDR1 and CDR2 sequences are SGHRS and YFSETQ. Germline trimming cut 0 bases from V and 6 bases from J; bases unmatched to any gene: 12. The CDR3 has 17 residues. The CDR3 loop reads CASSLGKDRGLFAEAFF. CDR3 DNA: TGCGCCAGCAGCTTGGGGAAGGACAGGGGTCTTTTCGCTGAAGCTTTCTTT.

The rearrangement joins TRBV7-9 to TRBJ2-7, with D possibly being TRBD1 (6 bases). Deletions cut 1 base from V and 7 bases from J, with 8 bases between. CDR1 and CDR2 from the germline V gene are SEHNR and FQNEAQ (reference sequence). The CDR3 has 12 residues. The CDR3 is CASSLGGQEQYV. The DNA of the CDR3 is TGTGCCAGCAGCTTAGGGGGGCAAGAGCAGTACGTC.

This chain links TRBV5-1 with TRBJ1-1, with 11 bases identical to TRBD1. After removal of 0 bases from V and 5 bases from J, the junction contained 3 bases not matched to a gene. The CDR3 totals 15 residues. The V gene's germline CDR1 is SGHRS and CDR2 YFSETQ. The DNA for the CDR3 is TGCGCCAGCAGCTTGGGGACAGGGGGCTTTACTGAAGCTTTCTTT. Protein: CASSLGTGGFTEAFF.

The chain is built from TRBV19 and TRBJ1-5; D is uncertain. Germline-derived CDR1 and CDR2 are LNHDA and SQIVND (reference sequence). Trimming pared 3 bases from V and 5 bases from J, leaving 8 bases between. This CDR3 has 13 residues. CDR3 amino acids: CASSIPGYQPQHF. Here the CDR3 DNA reads TGTGCCAGTAGTATTCCCGGGTATCAGCCCCAGCATTTT.

The rearrangement links TRBV11-3 to TRBJ1-3; TRBD1 agrees at 7 bases. CDR1 is SGHNT, CDR2 YENEEA, per germline. V was pared by 3 bases and J by 0 bases, with 8 bases of the junction left unmatched. This CDR3 is 17 amino acids long. CDR3 nucleotides: TGTGCCAGCAGCTTCAGTCACAGGGGAGGCTCTGGAAACACCATATATTTT. Its translation is CASSFSHRGGSGNTIYF.

The chain has TRBV21-1 and TRBJ1-1. TRBV21-1 is assigned pseudogene status. The CDR3 is 14 amino acids. This chain's CDR3 is CASSKDDLNTEAFF. The CDR3 nucleotides read TGTGCCAGCAGCAAAGACGACTTGAACACTGAAGCTTTCTTT.

The V and J genes are TRBV5-1 and TRBJ2-2; a possible D gene is TRBD1 (6 bases). V shed 3 bases and J shed 3 bases, with 18 bases lying between them. The V gene's germline CDR1 is SGHRS and CDR2 YFSETQ. The CDR3 consists of 17 residues. The DNA for the CDR3 is TGCGCCAGCAGCTCTAGGGGAAGGGGGTTGGACACCGGGGAGCTGTTTTTT. This encodes CASSSRGRGLDTGELFF. Full variable domain (outside the CDR3, taken from reference TRBV5-1 and TRBJ2-2): KAGVTQTPRYLIKTRGQQVTLSCSPISGHRSVSWYQQTPGQGLQFLFEYFSETQRNKGNFPGRFSGRQFSNSRSEMNVSTLELGDSALYLCASSSRGRGLDTGELFFGEGSRLTVL.

This chain joins TRBV10-1 and TRBJ2-2, with D possibly matching TRBD1 (6 bases). Trimming pared 3 bases from V and 2 bases from J, leaving 10 bases between. Germline assignment: CDR1 WNHNN and CDR2 SYGVQD (reference sequence). The CDR3 runs to 15 residues. CDR3 bases: TGCGCCAGCAGTGACAGGGGACCCAACACCGGGGAGCTGTTTTTT. It is translated as CASSDRGPNTGELFF.

The J gene is TRBJ1-2, the V gene TRBV28, with a weak D call TRBD1 (6 bases). V dropped 1 base and J dropped 4 bases, with 22 bases sitting between them. Germline lookup yields CDR1 MDHEN and CDR2 SYDVKM. CDR3 size: 18 residues. CDR3 in amino acids: CASSLLGGRDLTSYGYTF. The DNA of the CDR3 is TGTGCCAGCAGTTTATTGGGGGGGCGCGACCTTACTTCCTATGGCTACACCTTC.

This chain uses TRBV11-2 with TRBJ2-7; tentative D call: TRBD2 (5 bases). Germline values: CDR1 SGHAT, CDR2 FQNNGV. The CDR3 covers 12 residues. Trimming took 4 bases from V and 7 from J, leaving 11 bases between them. CDR3 loop: CASSSGVSEQYV. The CDR3 nucleotides are TGTGCCAGCAGCTCCGGGGTGAGTGAGCAGTACGTC.

CDR3 in amino acids: CASSLRGQGYGYTF. CDR3 sequence (DNA): TGTGCCAGCAGTTTAAGGGGGCAGGGCTATGGCTACACCTTC. The V and J genes are TRBV27 and TRBJ1-2, with TRBD1 matching 7 bases. The germline V gene encodes CDR1 MNHEY and CDR2 SMNVEV (reference sequence). The CDR3 consists of 14 residues. V was pared by 2 bases and J by 4 bases, with 4 bases of the junction left unmatched.

The V and J genes are TRBV5-1 and TRBJ2-5; unclear D gene. The V and J ends lost 0 bases and 4 bases respectively, with 10 bases between them. CDR1 and CDR2 (germline): SGHRS, YFSETQ. This CDR3 contains 14 residues. CDR3 in amino acids: CASSLGVGLETQYF. For the CDR3, the DNA is TGCGCCAGCAGCTTGGGGGTGGGATTAGAGACCCAGTACTTC.

The count of this clone is one. The rearrangement uses TRBV6-5 and TRBJ1-2, with D possibly being TRBD1 (5 bases). Germline CDR1 reads MNHEY; CDR2 reads SVGAGI. V dropped 2 bases and J dropped 4 bases, with 5 bases sitting between them. The CDR3 consists of 12 residues. The CDR3 reads CASSYGGYGYTF. CDR3 nucleotides: TGTGCCAGCAGTTACGGGGGCTATGGCTACACCTTC.

This chain uses TRBV5-6 with TRBJ2-2; 7 bases agree with TRBD1. The CDR3 runs 17 residues. Germline V lookup: CDR1 SGHDT, CDR2 YYEEEE. V lost 0 bases and J lost 0; bases outside the gene matches: 5. The CDR3 DNA follows: TGTGCCAGCAGCTTGGTCGGGACAGAGTCGAACACCGGGGAGCTGTTTTTT. Its protein is CASSLVGTESNTGELFF. Based on the CDR3 plus reference TRBV5-6 and TRBJ2-2, the full variable domain is DAGVTQSPTHLIKTRGQQVTLRCSPKSGHDTVSWYQQALGQGPQFIFQYYEEEERQRGNFPDRFSGHQFPNYSSELNVNALLLGDSALYLCASSLVGTESNTGELFFGEGSRLTVL.

The CDR3 region is CASILGDTQYF. DNA of the CDR3: TGCGCCAGCATCCTTGGAGATACGCAGTATTTT. J is TRBJ2-3 and V is TRBV5-1; D uncertain. Germline V lookup: CDR1 SGHRS, CDR2 YFSETQ. There are 11 residues in the CDR3. Trimming pared 6 bases from V and 5 bases from J, leaving 7 bases between.

As to this clone: This specimen includes other DNA sequences encoding the same CDR3. This chain links TRBV4-1 with TRBJ1-2; 7 bases match TRBD1. Germline values: CDR1 MGHRA, CDR2 YSYEKL. V shed 0 bases and J 3 bases; nucleotides not matched to a gene: 4. CDR3 length equals 15 residues. CDR3 sequence (DNA): TGCGCCAGCAGCCAAGACGGGACAGAGGACTATGGCTACACCTTC. Its translation is CASSQDGTEDYGYTF.

Only one count was recorded for this clone. Other DNA sequences of this sample code for an identical CDR3. The V gene is TRBV6-5, the J gene TRBJ1-6, with D unresolved. Germline assignment: CDR1 MNHEY and CDR2 SVGAGI. V lost 6 bases to trimming and J lost 7 bases, with 7 bases between them. This CDR3 contains 12 residues. The CDR3 region has the DNA TGTGCCAGCAGACCCTTGAATTCACCCCTCCACTTT. Protein product: CASRPLNSPLHF.

Written as DNA, the CDR3 is TGTGCCAGTAGTAAATCCGGGACAGGGGGCACTGAAGCTTTCTTT. Its protein is CASSKSGTGGTEAFF. The chain employs TRBV19 and TRBJ1-1, with 11 bases fitting TRBD1. The V gene end was trimmed by 4 bases and the J gene end by 4 bases; junction bases not matched to a gene: 5. CDR1 LNHDA and CDR2 SQIVND come from the germline V gene (reference sequence). CDR3 length: 15 amino acids.

This chain joins TRBV5-1 and TRBJ2-3; D may be TRBD1 (6 bases). From germline, CDR1 is SGHRS and CDR2 YFSETQ. V was shortened by 0 bases and J by 0 bases, with 26 bases between the two germline ends. This CDR3 contains 21 residues. The DNA for the CDR3 is TGCGCCAGCAGCTTGGAGAGGGTAGGACAGCGATTACTTACTAGCACAGATACGCAGTATTTT. Translating it yields CASSLERVGQRLLTSTDTQYF.

The chain is built from TRBV28 and TRBJ2-7, with 8 bases aligning to TRBD2. CDR1 is MDHEN, CDR2 SYDVKM, per germline. Germline trimming cut 3 bases from V and 5 bases from J; bases unmatched to any gene: 6. The CDR3 runs 14 residues. CDR3 DNA: TGTGCCAGCAGTTTTAGAACTAGCGGCCACGAGCAGTACGTC. Protein sequence: CASSFRTSGHEQYV.

This clone has only one observation. The rearrangement joins TRBV30 to TRBJ2-3, with 10 bases aligning to TRBD2. Germline V gene lookup returns CDR1 GTSNPN and CDR2 SVGIG (reference sequence). V lost 8 bases to trimming and J lost 3 bases; unmatched junction nucleotides: 8. The CDR3 has 14 residues. The CDR3 nucleotides are TGTGCCAGAACTAGCGGGGCGTTTACAGATACGCAGTATTTT. Amino acids: CARTSGAFTDTQYF.